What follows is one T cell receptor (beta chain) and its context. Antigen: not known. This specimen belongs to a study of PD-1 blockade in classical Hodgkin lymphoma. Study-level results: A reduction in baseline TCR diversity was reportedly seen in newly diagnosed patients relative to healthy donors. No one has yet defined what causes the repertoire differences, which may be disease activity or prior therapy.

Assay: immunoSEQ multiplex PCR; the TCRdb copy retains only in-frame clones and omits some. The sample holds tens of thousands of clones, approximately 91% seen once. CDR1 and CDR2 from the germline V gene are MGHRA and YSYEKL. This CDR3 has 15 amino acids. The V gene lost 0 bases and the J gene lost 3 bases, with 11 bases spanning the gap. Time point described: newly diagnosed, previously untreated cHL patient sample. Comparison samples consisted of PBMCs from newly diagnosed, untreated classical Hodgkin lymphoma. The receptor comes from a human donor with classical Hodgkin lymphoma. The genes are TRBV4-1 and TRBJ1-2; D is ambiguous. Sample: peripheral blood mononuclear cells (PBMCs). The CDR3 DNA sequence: TGCGCCAGCAGCCAAGAAAGGGAACGGGACTATGGCTACACCTTC. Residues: CASSQERERDYGYTF.